The rows below give T cell receptor beta chains drawn from one sample of a study of identical twins. TCRdb ran MiXCR on the 5' RACE reads and lists one entry per CDR3 protein. There are 500,000 or so distinct CDR3 sequences in the sample; around 20% occur only once, and about 0.91% lies in the top ten. These same records also appear under a second study, on T cells expressing NK-cell markers.

Sequencing was performed on CD4+ T cells sorted from blood. Source of these receptors: a woman aged 18-35 years in good health. CDR3s include the opening cysteine and the closing phenylalanine or tryptophan. A D gene is named only where the DNA matches it firmly. Size is omitted from some rows. Given values are once, few, many or a class for expanded clones.

few	TRBJ1-5	.	TRBV15	TGTGCCACCAGCCCTTATGGGGGCAGGAATCAGCCCCAGCATTTT	CATSPYGGRNQPQHF
few	TRBJ2-7	.	TRBV20-1	TGCAGTGCTATCGACAGCGGATTCTCCTACGAGCAGTACTTC	CSAIDSGFSYEQYF
few	TRBJ2-7	.	TRBV12-3/TRBV12-4	TGTGCCAGCAGTTTGGGCCTCCTCAGCTCCTACGAGCAGTACTTC	CASSLGLLSSYEQYF
few	TRBJ1-2	TRBD1	TRBV6-1	TGTGCCAGCAAACATGGGACAGCCGAGATTTATGGCTACACCTTC	CASKHGTAEIYGYTF
.	TRBJ2-5	TRBD1	TRBV11-2	TGTGCCAGCCGACCCAGGGGGTTGTCCTGGACCCAGTACTTC	CASRPRGLSWTQYF
.	TRBJ1-1	.	TRBV27	TGTGCCAGCAGGTGGAATAGGGTGGGGAGTGAAGCTTTCTTT	CASRWNRVGSEAFF
many	TRBJ1-3	.	TRBV20-1	TGCAGTGCCAGACAGGACCACTCTGGAAACACCATATATTTT	CSARQDHSGNTIYF
.	TRBJ1-4	.	TRBV5-6	TGTGCCAGCAGCTTTTCTAAGGACATCCTCAATGAAAAACTGTTTTTT	CASSFSKDILNEKLFF
.	TRBJ2-3	.	TRBV10-2	TGCGCCAGCAAATCGACTACCTACACAGATACGCAGTATTTT	CASKSTTYTDTQYF
.	TRBJ2-5	.	TRBV19	TGTGCCAGTAGTCTGAGCTGGGTGCAGACCCAGTACTTC	CASSLSWVQTQYF
.	TRBJ2-1	TRBD2	TRBV12-3/TRBV12-4	TGTGCCAGCAGTTTTACCGCGGGGGGAGAGCAGTTCTTC	CASSFTAGGEQFF
few	TRBJ1-5	.	TRBV7-2	TGTGCCAGCAGCTCCGGACGGTCGATGGCCCAGCATTTT	CASSSGRSMAQHF
.	TRBJ2-7	.	TRBV20-1	TGCAGTGCTAGTCCCGGGACCACGTACGAGCAGTACTTC	CSASPGTTYEQYF
.	TRBJ2-7	.	TRBV30	TGTGCCTGGAGTCCGGGGTACGACGAGCAGTACTTC	CAWSPGYDEQYF
.	TRBJ2-7	.	TRBV19	TGTGCCAGTAGTATAGTGGGAACAGGGAAGAGAAGCGAGCAGTACTTC	CASSIVGTGKRSEQYF
many	TRBJ2-5	TRBD2	TRBV20-1	TGCAGTGCTAGACAGACTAGCCGGTTTTTGCAGAGCCAGTACTTC	CSARQTSRFLQSQYF
.	TRBJ2-1	TRBD2	TRBV20-1	TGCAGTGCTAGGTTTCTAGCGGGGGGAACCTACAATGAGCAGTTCTTC	CSARFLAGGTYNEQFF